The 15 T cell receptor beta chains in this list originate from one sample, sequenced in a study of T cells after yellow fever vaccination. TCRdb reprocessed the 5' RACE reads with MiXCR, giving one entry per CDR3 protein. The sample carries about 140,000 distinct CDR3 sequences, just over 6.5% recorded once. The specimen comprised CD4+ T cells sorted from PBMCs, sampled 10 days after the yellow fever booster vaccination. The origin of the receptors is a man in his thirties or forties who received the YFV17D yellow fever vaccine.

The chain joins TRBV29-1 to TRBJ1-1, with a weak D call TRBD1 (6 bases). CDR1 and CDR2 (germline): SQVTM, ANQGSEA. Trimming removed 6 bases at V and 3 bases at J, with 11 bases between. The CDR3 is 12 residues long. In DNA, the CDR3 is TGCAGCGTAAACAGGGTCGACACTGAAGCTTTCTTT. It codes for CSVNRVDTEAFF. The complete variable domain, with remaining parts taken from reference TRBV29-1 and TRBJ1-1, reads SAVISQKPSRDICQRGTSLTIQCQVDSQVTMMFWYRQQPGQSLTLIATANQGSEATYESGFVIDKFPISRPNLTFSTLTVSNMSPEDSSIYLCSVNRVDTEAFFGQGTRLTVV.

This clonotype was counted many times. The rearrangement joins TRBV27 to TRBJ2-1; tentatively, D is TRBD2 (5 bases). The ends were cut back, 2 bases at V and 0 bases at J, with 8 bases in the middle. The CDR3 sequence is 15 residues long. From germline, CDR1 is MNHEY and CDR2 SMNVEV (reference sequence). The CDR3 nucleotides are TGTGCCAGCAGTTTAGTTGGAGGCTCCTACAATGAGCAGTTCTTC. This encodes CASSLVGGSYNEQFF.

This clonotype was seen many times. J is TRBJ2-7 and V is TRBV5-1; no firm D call. The germline V and J ends were trimmed by 5 bases and 4 bases, with 4 bases remaining between them. Looked up from germline, CDR1 is SGHRS and CDR2 is YFSETQ. CDR3 length: 10 residues. CDR3 in DNA: TGCGCCAGCAGTTGTTACGAGCAGTACTTC. As protein: CASSCYEQYF.

V usage is TRBV30 and J usage is TRBJ2-3, with a tentative D call TRBD1 (6 bases). The CDR3 has 16 amino acids. The germline V and J ends were trimmed by 1 base and 6 bases, with 20 bases remaining between them. Germline V gene data show CDR1 as GTSNPN and CDR2 as SVGIG (reference sequence). The CDR3 spells CAWSARTARRMDTQYF. The CDR3 nucleotides read TGTGCCTGGAGTGCCCGGACAGCCCGACGTATGGATACGCAGTATTTT.

In its sample, this clonotype was seen a few times. V is TRBV30 and J is TRBJ1-5, with D tentatively TRBD1 (5 bases). The CDR3 has 16 residues. V lost 1 base and J 4 bases, leaving 17 bases between the germline ends. Germline CDR1 is GTSNPN and CDR2 is SVGIG (reference sequence). In nucleotides, the CDR3 is TGTGCCTGGAGTGGAGGATCGGGACTTGCAAATCAGCCCCAGCATTTT. Protein sequence: CAWSGGSGLANQPQHF. Supplemented by reference TRBV30 and TRBJ1-5, the full variable domain reads SQTIHQWPATLVQPVGSPLSLECTVEGTSNPNLYWYRQAAGRGLQLLFYSVGIGQISSEVPQNLSASRPQDRQFILSSKKLLLSDSGFYLCAWSGGSGLANQPQHFGDGTRLSIL.

The chain is built from TRBV5-4 and TRBJ1-2, with D possibly TRBD1 on 5 matching bases. Looked up from germline, CDR1 is SGHNT and CDR2 is YYREEE (reference sequence). The CDR3 spans 13 residues. The V and J ends lost 1 base and 4 bases respectively, with 8 bases between them. The CDR3 spells CASSLPGPYGYTF. The CDR3 DNA reads TGTGCCAGCAGCTTGCCGGGGCCCTATGGCTACACCTTC.

In its sample, this clonotype was seen many times. The chain is built from TRBV4-3 and TRBJ1-2; D is uncertain. The V end lost 1 base, the J end lost 5 bases, and 8 bases lay between the germline ends. The CDR3 extends over 13 amino acids. The germline CDR1 and CDR2 sequences are LGHNA and YSLEER. The CDR3 sequence: CASSQVAGYGYTF. CDR3 DNA sequence: TGCGCCAGCAGCCAAGTGGCAGGATATGGCTACACCTTC.

This clonotype came up many times. This chain joins TRBV20-1 and TRBJ2-5, with D maybe TRBD1 (5 bases). The CDR3 extends over 13 amino acids. V was trimmed by 5 bases and J by 4 bases, leaving 14 bases between them. The V gene's germline CDR1 is DFQATT and CDR2 SNEGSKA (reference sequence). The CDR3 bases are TGCAGTGCTTGGGGCCCCGTTGGAGAGACCCAGTACTTC. Encoded protein: CSAWGPVGETQYF.

The V and J genes are TRBV20-1 and TRBJ2-7; weak D call: TRBD2 (5 bases). CDR1 and CDR2 from the germline V gene are DFQATT and SNEGSKA (reference sequence). V was shortened by 3 bases and J by 2 bases, with 14 bases between the two germline ends. The CDR3 runs to 14 residues. CDR3 sequence (DNA): TGCAGTGCTAGCGGGGTCACTACCCCCTACGAGCAGTACTTC. This sequence encodes CSASGVTTPYEQYF.

Ten or more counts support this clonotype. The chain links TRBV24-1 to TRBJ2-5; D could derive from TRBD1 or TRBD2 (5 bases each). The CDR3 has 12 residues. The V end was cut by 9 bases, the J end by 5 bases, with 12 bases between. The germline V gene has CDR1 KGHDR and CDR2 SFDVKD. The CDR3 region has the DNA TGTGCCACCGGGACGGATGTGGAGACCCAGTACTTC. It is translated as CATGTDVETQYF.

A few counts support this clonotype. V gene TRBV29-1 combines with J gene TRBJ2-7; the D gene could be TRBD1 or TRBD2 (5 bases each). This CDR3 spans 14 amino acids. Germline V gene lookup returns CDR1 SQVTM and CDR2 ANQGSEA. Trimming pared 6 bases from V and 3 bases from J, leaving 18 bases between. CDR3 coding DNA: TGCAGCGTCGTCTCCCGGGACGGAGTCTACGAGCAGTACTTC. This gives the protein CSVVSRDGVYEQYF.

This clonotype came up many times. V usage is TRBV12-3 or TRBV12-4 and J usage is TRBJ2-2; TRBD2 aligns across 12 bases. With 2 bases clipped from V and 7 bases from J, the junction kept 2 bases outside the gene matches. The CDR3 totals 15 residues. The CDR3 loop is CASSLLAGGGGELFF. The DNA of the CDR3 is TGTGCCAGCAGTTTACTAGCGGGAGGGGGCGGGGAGCTGTTTTTT.

This clonotype was seen at least ten times. V and J are TRBV4-3 and TRBJ1-4; 7 positions match TRBD1. The germline V gene encodes CDR1 LGHNA and CDR2 YSLEER. The CDR3 consists of 14 residues. V lost 4 bases and J lost 4; bases outside the gene matches: 3. CDR3 bases: TGCGCCAGCAGCCGGGGACAGAATAATGAAAAACTGTTTTTT. Translated, it gives CASSRGQNNEKLFF.

This clonotype showed up many times. The CDR3 protein is CSVTQGNTDTQYF. The DNA of the CDR3 is TGCAGCGTAACACAGGGTAACACAGATACGCAGTATTTT. The genes are TRBV29-1 and TRBJ2-3, with D tentatively TRBD1 (6 bases). Germline values: CDR1 SQVTM, CDR2 ANQGSEA. CDR3 size: 13 residues. Trimming left V 6 bases short and J 2 bases short, with 12 bases between.

This clonotype was detected many times. The CDR3 DNA is TGTGCCAGCAGCTTGGAACAGGGGTGGGAACAGCCCCAGCATTTT. This codes for CASSLEQGWEQPQHF. This chain links TRBV7-2 with TRBJ1-5; 7 nucleotides match TRBD1. CDR3 length: 15 residues. Germline lookup yields CDR1 SGHTA and CDR2 FQGNSA. Losses at the gene ends were 3 bases for V and 7 bases for J; bases not matched to a gene: 9.